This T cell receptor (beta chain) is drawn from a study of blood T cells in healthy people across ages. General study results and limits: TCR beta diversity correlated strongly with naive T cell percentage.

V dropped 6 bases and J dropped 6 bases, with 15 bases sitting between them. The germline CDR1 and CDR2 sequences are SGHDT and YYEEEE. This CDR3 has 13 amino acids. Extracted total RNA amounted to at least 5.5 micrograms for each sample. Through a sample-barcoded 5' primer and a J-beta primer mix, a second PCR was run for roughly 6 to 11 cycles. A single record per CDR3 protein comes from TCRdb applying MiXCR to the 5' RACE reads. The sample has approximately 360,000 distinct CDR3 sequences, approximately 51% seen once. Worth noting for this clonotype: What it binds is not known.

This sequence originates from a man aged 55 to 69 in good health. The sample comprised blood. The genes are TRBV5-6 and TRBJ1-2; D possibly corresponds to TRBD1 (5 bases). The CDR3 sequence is CASTKVGVDGYTF. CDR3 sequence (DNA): TGTGCCAGCACCAAGGTGGGGGTGGATGGCTACACCTTC.